This TCR beta chain originates from a study of CD8+ T cells in alopecia areata. Once RNA had been extracted, it was reverse transcribed into cDNA to act as the sequencing template. Clones were read by immunoSEQ multiplex PCR, and TCRdb kept only the in-frame ones, dropping some. The table records some 98,000 clones, roughly three fifths of them present only once. The treatment: oral pan-JAK inhibitor, 5-10 mg twice daily. Study outcomes and limitations: Compared with normal scalp, lesional scalp had higher clonality and more expanded CD8+ clones.

For this clone: Its antigen is undetermined.

The CDR3 consists of 14 residues. Trimming pared 3 bases from V and 4 bases from J, leaving 12 bases between. From germline, CDR1 is SGHTA and CDR2 FQGNSA. V is TRBV7-2 and J is TRBJ1-1, with a tentative D call TRBD1 (5 bases). The sequencing used CD8+ T cells sorted from blood, collected at week 4, from a patient treated with tofacitinib. This clonotype was sampled from a human donor with alopecia areata. DNA for the CDR3: TGTGCCAGCAGCTTGGAACGGGGGGGCACTGAAGCTTTCTTT. This gives the protein CASSLERGGTEAFF.